The TCR beta chain described here comes from a study of T cell repertoires in cytomegalovirus infection. Overall study context: Recently identified HLA-C-restricted CMV epitopes were used, and well-studied HLA-B-restricted CMV epitopes were used as well. Notes on the study in general: Dominating the ex vivo response were HLA-C-restricted CMV-specific TCR beta clonotypes. Cumulated frequencies of public TCR beta families served to identify carriers of CMV plus the relevant HLA.

Regarding this clonotype: Antigen unknown.

In TCRdb, the reads were re-called with MiXCR into one record per CDR3 protein. Of 90,000 to 110,000 distinct CDR3 sequences in the sample, less than 30% were seen once. Germline loops: CDR1 SGHNT, CDR2 YYREEE (reference sequence). V was shortened by 3 bases and J by 8 bases, with 11 bases between the two germline ends. The CDR3 consists of 12 residues. The specimen was CD8+ T cells from cultured PBMCs, collected from culture after CMV antigen stimulation. The source of this sequence is a human donor in good health (CMV status not recorded). Some clones in this sample may be carry-over from other donors' samples. The chain couples TRBV5-4 to TRBJ1-1; TRBD1 is a possible D gene (5 bases). CDR3: CASSSLGEEAFF. DNA of the CDR3: TGTGCCAGCAGCTCCCTGGGGGAAGAAGCTTTCTTT.